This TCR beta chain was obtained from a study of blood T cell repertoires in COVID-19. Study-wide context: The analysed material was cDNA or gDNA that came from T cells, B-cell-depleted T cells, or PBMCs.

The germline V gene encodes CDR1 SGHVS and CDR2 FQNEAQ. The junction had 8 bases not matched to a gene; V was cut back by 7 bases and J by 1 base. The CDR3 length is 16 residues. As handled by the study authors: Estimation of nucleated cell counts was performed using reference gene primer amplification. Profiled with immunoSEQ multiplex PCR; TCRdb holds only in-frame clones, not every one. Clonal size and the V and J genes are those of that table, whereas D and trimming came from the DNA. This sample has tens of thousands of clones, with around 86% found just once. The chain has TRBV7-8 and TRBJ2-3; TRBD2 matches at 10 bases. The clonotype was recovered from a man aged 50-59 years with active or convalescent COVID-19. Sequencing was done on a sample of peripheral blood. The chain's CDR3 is CASTQVAGGRTDTQYF. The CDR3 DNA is TGTGCCAGCACCCAGGTAGCGGGGGGCCGCACAGATACGCAGTATTTT.